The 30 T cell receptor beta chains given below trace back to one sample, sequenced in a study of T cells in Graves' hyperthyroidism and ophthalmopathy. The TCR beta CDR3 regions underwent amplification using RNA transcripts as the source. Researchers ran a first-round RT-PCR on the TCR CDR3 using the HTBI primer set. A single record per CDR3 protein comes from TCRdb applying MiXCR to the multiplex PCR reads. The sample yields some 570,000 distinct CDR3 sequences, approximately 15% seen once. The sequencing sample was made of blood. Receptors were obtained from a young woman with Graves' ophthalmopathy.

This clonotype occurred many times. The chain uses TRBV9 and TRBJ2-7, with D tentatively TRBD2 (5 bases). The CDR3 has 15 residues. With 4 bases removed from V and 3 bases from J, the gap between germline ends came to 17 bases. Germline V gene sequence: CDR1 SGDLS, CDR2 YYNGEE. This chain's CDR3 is CASSHKGVWDYEQYF. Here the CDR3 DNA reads TGTGCCAGCAGCCACAAGGGAGTGTGGGACTACGAGCAGTACTTC.

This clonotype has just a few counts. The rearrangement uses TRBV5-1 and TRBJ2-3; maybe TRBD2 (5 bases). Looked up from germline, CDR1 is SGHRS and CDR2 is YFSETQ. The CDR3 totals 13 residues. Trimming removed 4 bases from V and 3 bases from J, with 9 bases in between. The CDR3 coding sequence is TGCGCCAGCAGCGAGGGAGCGACAGATACGCAGTATTTT. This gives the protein CASSEGATDTQYF.

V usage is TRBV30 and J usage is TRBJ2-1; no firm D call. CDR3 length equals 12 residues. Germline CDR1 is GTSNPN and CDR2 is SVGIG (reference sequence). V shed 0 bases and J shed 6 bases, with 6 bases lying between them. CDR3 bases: TGTGCCTGGAGTGTACCCTTCAATGAGCAGTTCTTC. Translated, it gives CAWSVPFNEQFF. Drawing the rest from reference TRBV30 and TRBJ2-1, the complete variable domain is SQTIHQWPATLVQPVGSPLSLECTVEGTSNPNLYWYRQAAGRGLQLLFYSVGIGQISSEVPQNLSASRPQDRQFILSSKKLLLSDSGFYLCAWSVPFNEQFFGPGTRLTVL.

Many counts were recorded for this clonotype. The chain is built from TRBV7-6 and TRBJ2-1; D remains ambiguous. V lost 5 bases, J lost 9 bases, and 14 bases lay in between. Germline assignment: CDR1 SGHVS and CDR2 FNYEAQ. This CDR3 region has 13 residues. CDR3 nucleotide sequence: TGTGCCAGCAGCCTCACGCGCAAGGGTGAGCAGTTCTTC. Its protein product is CASSLTRKGEQFF. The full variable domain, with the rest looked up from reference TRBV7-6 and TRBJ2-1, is GAGVSQSPRYKVTKRGQDVALRCDPISGHVSLYWYRQALGQGPEFLTYFNYEAQQDKSGLPNDRFSAERPEGSISTLTIQRTEQRDSAMYRCASSLTRKGEQFFGPGTRLTVL.

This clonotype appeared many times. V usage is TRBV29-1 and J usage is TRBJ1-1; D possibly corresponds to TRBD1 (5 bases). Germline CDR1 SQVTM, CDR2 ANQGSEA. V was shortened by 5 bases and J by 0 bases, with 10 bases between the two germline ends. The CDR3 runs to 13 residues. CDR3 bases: TGCAGCGTTTCGGGACGGATGAACACTGAAGCTTTCTTT. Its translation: CSVSGRMNTEAFF.

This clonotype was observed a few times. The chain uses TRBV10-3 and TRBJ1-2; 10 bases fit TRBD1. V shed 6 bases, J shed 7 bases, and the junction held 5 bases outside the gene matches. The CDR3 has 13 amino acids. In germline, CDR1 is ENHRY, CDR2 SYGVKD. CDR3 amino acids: CAISRQGAGGYTF. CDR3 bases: TGTGCCATCAGCCGACAGGGGGCGGGTGGCTACACCTTC.

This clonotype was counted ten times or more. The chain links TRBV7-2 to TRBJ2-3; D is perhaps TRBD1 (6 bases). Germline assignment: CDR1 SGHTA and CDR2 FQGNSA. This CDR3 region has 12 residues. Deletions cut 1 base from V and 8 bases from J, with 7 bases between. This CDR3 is CASSLGGPTQYF. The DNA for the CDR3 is TGTGCCAGCAGCTTAGGGGGGCCTACGCAGTATTTT.

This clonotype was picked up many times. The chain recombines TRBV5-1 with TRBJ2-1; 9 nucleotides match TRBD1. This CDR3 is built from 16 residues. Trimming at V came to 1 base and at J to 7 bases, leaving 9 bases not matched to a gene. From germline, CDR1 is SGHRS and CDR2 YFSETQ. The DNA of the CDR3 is TGCGCCAGCAGCTTGCTACCGGGACAGGGCAATAATGAGCAGTTCTTC. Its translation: CASSLLPGQGNNEQFF.

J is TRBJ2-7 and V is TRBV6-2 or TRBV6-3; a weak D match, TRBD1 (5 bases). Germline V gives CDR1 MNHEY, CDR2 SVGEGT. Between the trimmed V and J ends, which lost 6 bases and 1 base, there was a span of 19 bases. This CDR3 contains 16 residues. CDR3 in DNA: TGTGCCAGCAGCCAAAGGGGAACCTCTTCTTCCTACGAGCAGTACTTC. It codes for CASSQRGTSSSYEQYF.

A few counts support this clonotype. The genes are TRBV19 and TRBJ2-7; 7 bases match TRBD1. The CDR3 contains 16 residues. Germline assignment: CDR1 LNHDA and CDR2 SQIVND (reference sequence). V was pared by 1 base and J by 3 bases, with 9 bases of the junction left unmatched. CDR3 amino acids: CASSIGDREWYYEQYF. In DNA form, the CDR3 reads TGTGCCAGTAGTATAGGAGACAGGGAGTGGTACTACGAGCAGTACTTC. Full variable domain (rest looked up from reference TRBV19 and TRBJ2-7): DGGITQSPKYLFRKEGQNVTLSCEQNLNHDAMYWYRQDPGQGLRLIYYSQIVNDFQKGDIAEGYSVSREKKESFPLTVTSAQKNPTAFYLCASSIGDREWYYEQYFGPGTRLTVT.

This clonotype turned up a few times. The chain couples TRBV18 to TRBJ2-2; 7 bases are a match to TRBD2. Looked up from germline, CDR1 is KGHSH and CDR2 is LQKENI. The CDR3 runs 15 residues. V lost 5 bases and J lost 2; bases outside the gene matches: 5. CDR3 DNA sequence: TGTGCCAGCTCATTAGCGGGTCCAAACACCGGGGAGCTGTTTTTT. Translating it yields CASSLAGPNTGELFF.

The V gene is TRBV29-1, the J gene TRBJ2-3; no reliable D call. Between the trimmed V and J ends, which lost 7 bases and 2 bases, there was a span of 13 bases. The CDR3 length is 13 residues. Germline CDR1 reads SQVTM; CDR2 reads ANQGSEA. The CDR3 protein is CSARVADTDTQYF. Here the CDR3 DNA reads TGCAGCGCCCGAGTGGCGGACACAGATACGCAGTATTTT.

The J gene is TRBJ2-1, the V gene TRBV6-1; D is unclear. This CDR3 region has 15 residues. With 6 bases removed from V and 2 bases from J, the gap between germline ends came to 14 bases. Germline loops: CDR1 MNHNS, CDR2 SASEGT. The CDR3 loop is CASSGRAAPYNEQFF. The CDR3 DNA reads TGTGCCAGCAGCGGTAGGGCAGCTCCCTACAATGAGCAGTTCTTC.

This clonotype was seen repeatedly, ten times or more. The CDR3 spells CASSYPPAGATSNQPQHF. The CDR3 region has the DNA TGTGCCAGCAGTTACCCGCCTGCGGGGGCTACGTCCAATCAGCCCCAGCATTTT. The J gene is TRBJ1-5, the V gene TRBV6-2 or TRBV6-3, with D perhaps matching TRBD1 (6 bases). Trimming took off 2 bases at V and 3 bases at J, with 20 bases between the two ends. Germline CDR1 and CDR2: MNHEY and SVGEGT. This CDR3 contains 18 residues.

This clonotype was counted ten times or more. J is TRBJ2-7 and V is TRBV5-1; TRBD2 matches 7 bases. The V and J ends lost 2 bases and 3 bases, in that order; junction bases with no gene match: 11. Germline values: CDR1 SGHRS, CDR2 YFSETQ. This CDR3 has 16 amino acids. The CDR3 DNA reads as TGCGCCAGCAGCTTAAGTTTCAGCGGGAACCTCTACGAGCAGTACTTC. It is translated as CASSLSFSGNLYEQYF.

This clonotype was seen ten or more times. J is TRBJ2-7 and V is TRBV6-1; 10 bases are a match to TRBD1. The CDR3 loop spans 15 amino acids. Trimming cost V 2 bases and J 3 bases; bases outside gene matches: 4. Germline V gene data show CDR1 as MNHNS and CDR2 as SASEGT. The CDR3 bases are TGTGCCAGCAGTGAAAAGGGACAGGGGAACTACGAGCAGTACTTC. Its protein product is CASSEKGQGNYEQYF.

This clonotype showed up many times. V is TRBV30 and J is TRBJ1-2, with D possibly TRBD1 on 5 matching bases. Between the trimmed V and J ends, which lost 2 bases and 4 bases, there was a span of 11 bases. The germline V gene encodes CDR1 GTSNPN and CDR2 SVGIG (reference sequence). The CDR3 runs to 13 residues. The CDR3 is CAWSLTGAYGYTF. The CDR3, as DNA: TGTGCCTGGAGTCTAACAGGAGCCTATGGCTACACCTTC.

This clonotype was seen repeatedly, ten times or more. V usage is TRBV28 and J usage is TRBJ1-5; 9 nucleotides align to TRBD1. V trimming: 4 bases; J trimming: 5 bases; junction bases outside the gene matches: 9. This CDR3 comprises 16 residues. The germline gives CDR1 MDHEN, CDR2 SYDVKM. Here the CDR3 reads CASSSRQGGIDQPQHF. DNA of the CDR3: TGTGCCAGCAGTTCCCGACAGGGGGGGATAGATCAGCCCCAGCATTTT.

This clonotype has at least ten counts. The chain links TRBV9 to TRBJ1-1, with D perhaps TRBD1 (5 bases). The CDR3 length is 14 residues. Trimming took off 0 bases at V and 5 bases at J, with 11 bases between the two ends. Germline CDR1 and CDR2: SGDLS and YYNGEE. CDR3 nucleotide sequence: TGTGCCAGCAGCGTAGAAGGGGTTGGGACTGAAGCTTTCTTT. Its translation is CASSVEGVGTEAFF.

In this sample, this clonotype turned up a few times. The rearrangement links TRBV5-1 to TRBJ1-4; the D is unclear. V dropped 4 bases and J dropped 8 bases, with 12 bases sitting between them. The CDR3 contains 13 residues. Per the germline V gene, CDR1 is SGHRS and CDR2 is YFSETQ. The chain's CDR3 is CASSTWNREKLFF. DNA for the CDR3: TGCGCCAGCAGCACCTGGAACAGAGAAAAACTGTTTTTT. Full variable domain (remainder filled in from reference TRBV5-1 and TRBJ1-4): KAGVTQTPRYLIKTRGQQVTLSCSPISGHRSVSWYQQTPGQGLQFLFEYFSETQRNKGNFPGRFSGRQFSNSRSEMNVSTLELGDSALYLCASSTWNREKLFFGSGTQLSVL.

The CDR3 sequence: CASSQAQRAPETQYF. DNA for the CDR3: TGCGCCAGCAGCCAAGCCCAAAGAGCCCCAGAGACCCAGTACTTC. The rearrangement links TRBV4-1 to TRBJ2-5; D call uncertain. V lost 1 base, J lost 4 bases, and 13 bases lay in between. Germline CDR1 MGHRA, CDR2 YSYEKL. The CDR3 extends over 15 amino acids.

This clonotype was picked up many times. This CDR3 is CASSLRALGADTQYF. CDR3 DNA: TGTGCCAGCAGCCTCCGGGCCTTGGGGGCAGATACGCAGTATTTT. The chain uses TRBV28 and TRBJ2-3; D could derive from TRBD1 or TRBD2 (5 bases each). The germline gives CDR1 MDHEN, CDR2 SYDVKM. Between the trimmed V and J ends, which lost 6 bases and 4 bases, there was a span of 17 bases. The CDR3 spans 15 residues.

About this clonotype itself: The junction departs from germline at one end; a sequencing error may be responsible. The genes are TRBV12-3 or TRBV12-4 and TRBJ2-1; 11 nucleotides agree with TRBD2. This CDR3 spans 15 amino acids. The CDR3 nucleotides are TGTGCCATCAGTGAGGTCGGGACTAGCGGTGATGAGCAGTTCTTC. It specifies CAISEVGTSGDEQFF.

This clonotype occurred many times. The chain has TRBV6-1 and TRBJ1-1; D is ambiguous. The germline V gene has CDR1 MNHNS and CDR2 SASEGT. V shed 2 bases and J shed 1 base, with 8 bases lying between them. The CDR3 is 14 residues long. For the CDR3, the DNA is TGTGCCAGCAGTGAAATTCACGGGAACACTGAAGCTTTCTTT. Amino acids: CASSEIHGNTEAFF.

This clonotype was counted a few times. The CDR3 nucleotides are TGTGCCAGTAGCCCCGGGACTAGCAGTATAGAGACCCAGTACTTC. Translated: CASSPGTSSIETQYF. The rearrangement links TRBV19 to TRBJ2-5, with 9 bases identical to TRBD2. The trim removed 6 bases at V and 4 bases at J, leaving 9 bases unmatched. This CDR3 contains 15 residues. CDR1 is LNHDA and CDR2 is SQIVND in the germline V gene (reference sequence).

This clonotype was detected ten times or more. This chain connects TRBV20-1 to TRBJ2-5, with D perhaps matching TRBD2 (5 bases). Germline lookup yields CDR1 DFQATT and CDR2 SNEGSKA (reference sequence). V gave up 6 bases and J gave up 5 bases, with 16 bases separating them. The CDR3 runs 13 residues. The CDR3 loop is CSAPDSSGETQYF. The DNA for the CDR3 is TGCAGTGCCCCCGACTCCTCGGGGGAGACCCAGTACTTC.

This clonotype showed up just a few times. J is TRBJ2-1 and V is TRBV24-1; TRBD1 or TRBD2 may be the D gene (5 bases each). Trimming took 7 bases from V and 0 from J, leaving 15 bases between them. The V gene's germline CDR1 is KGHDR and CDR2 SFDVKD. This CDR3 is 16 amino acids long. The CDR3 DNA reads TGTGCCACCAGCGGGGCCGGGGCTAGCTCCTACAATGAGCAGTTCTTC. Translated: CATSGAGASSYNEQFF.

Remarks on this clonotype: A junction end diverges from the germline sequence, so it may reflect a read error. The CDR3 DNA sequence: TGTGTCAGCAGCTTAGGCGGGACAGGTTCTAACTATGGCTACACCTTC. Translation: CVSSLGGTGSNYGYTF. The V and J genes are TRBV7-3 and TRBJ1-2, with 8 bases that match TRBD1. Germline V gives CDR1 SGHTA, CDR2 FQGTGA. The CDR3 consists of 16 residues. Complete variable domain (other parts from reference TRBV7-3 and TRBJ1-2): GAGVSQTPSNKVTEKGKYVELRCDPISGHTALYWYRQSLGQGPEFLIYFQGTGAADDSGLPNDRFFAVRPEGSVSTLKIQRTERGDSAVYLCVSSLGGTGSNYGYTFGSGTRLTVV.

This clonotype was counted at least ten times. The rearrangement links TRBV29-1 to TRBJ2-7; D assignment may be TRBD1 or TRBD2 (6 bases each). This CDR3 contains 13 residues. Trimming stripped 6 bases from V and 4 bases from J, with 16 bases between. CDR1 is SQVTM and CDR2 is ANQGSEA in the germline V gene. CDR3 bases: TGCAGCGTGGCGGGACACACACCATACGAGCAGTACTTC. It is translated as CSVAGHTPYEQYF.

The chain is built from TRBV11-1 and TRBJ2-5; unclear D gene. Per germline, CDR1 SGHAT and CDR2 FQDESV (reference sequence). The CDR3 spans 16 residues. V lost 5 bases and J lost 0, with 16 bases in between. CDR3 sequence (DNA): TGTGCCAGCAGCCTAACGGCAGGATCGTACCAAGAGACCCAGTACTTC. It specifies CASSLTAGSYQETQYF.